This passage covers 21 T cell receptor beta chains from one sample sequenced in a study of OX40 agonist ivuxolimab in advanced cancers. Clones were sequenced by immunoSEQ multiplex PCR, and TCRdb holds only the in-frame ones, with some missing. The sample holds approximately 70,000 clones, about 84% seen once. Sequenced here: CD4+ or CD8+ T cells sorted from blood, sampled in a trial of the OX40 agonist ivuxolimab. All receptors derive from an adult with an advanced solid tumor such as melanoma, head and neck, liver or kidney cancer.

In DNA form, the CDR3 reads TGTGCCAGCAGCCCCGGACGTCAATCCTACAATGAGCAGTTCTTC. Translation: CASSPGRQSYNEQFF. The chain couples TRBV7-3 to TRBJ2-1; no clear D. The germline V gene encodes CDR1 SGHTA and CDR2 FQGTGA. Trimming took 5 bases from V and 1 from J, leaving 12 bases between them. The length of the CDR3 is 15 residues.

The chain employs TRBV9 and TRBJ1-2, with D perhaps TRBD1 (6 bases). The germline V and J ends were trimmed by 0 bases and 4 bases, with 10 bases remaining between them. Germline CDR1 and CDR2: SGDLS and YYNGEE. This CDR3 is built from 14 residues. The CDR3 loop is CASSVGQGTYGYTF. CDR3 DNA: TGTGCCAGCAGCGTAGGGCAGGGGACCTATGGCTACACCTTC.

The V and J genes are TRBV14 and TRBJ2-7; D unresolved. CDR3 size: 15 residues. The germline V and J ends were trimmed by 0 bases and 0 bases, with 9 bases remaining between them. The germline CDR1 and CDR2 sequences are SGHDN and FVKESK. CDR3 amino acids: CASSQELRNSYEQYF. CDR3 coding DNA: TGTGCCAGCAGCCAAGAATTGCGAAACTCCTACGAGCAGTACTTC. The entire variable domain, with the rest obtained from reference TRBV14 and TRBJ2-7, is as follows: EAGVTQFPSHSVIEKGQTVTLRCDPISGHDNLYWYRRVMGKEIKFLLHFVKESKQDESGMPNNRFLAERTGGTYSTLKVQPAELEDSGVYFCASSQELRNSYEQYFGPGTRLTVT.

This clone was counted a single time. The genes are TRBV7-6 and TRBJ2-1, with TRBD1 as a possible D gene (6 bases). This CDR3 is 15 amino acids long. Trimming shortened V by 0 bases and J by 7 bases, and 13 bases separated the two germline ends. Germline assignment: CDR1 SGHVS and CDR2 FNYEAQ. CDR3: CASSLAWGRGNEQFF. Here the CDR3 DNA reads TGTGCCAGCAGCTTAGCATGGGGAAGGGGGAATGAGCAGTTCTTC.

This clone occurred once. The V and J genes are TRBV5-8 and TRBJ1-5, with D possibly TRBD1 on 5 matching bases. The CDR3 contains 14 residues. V lost 0 bases to trimming and J lost 3 bases, with 7 bases between them. Germline V gene sequence: CDR1 SGHTS, CDR2 YDEGEE. CDR3 residues: CASSLGQINQPQHF. The CDR3 coding sequence is TGTGCCAGCAGCTTGGGACAGATCAATCAGCCCCAGCATTTT.

The chain has TRBV6-5 and TRBJ1-2, with 7 positions matching TRBD1. V lost 6 bases to trimming and J lost 4 bases; unmatched junction nucleotides: 5. Per the germline V gene, CDR1 is MNHEY and CDR2 is SVGAGI. The CDR3 totals 13 residues. The CDR3: CASRQGGVYGYTF. The CDR3 coding sequence is TGTGCCAGCAGGCAGGGGGGGGTCTATGGCTACACCTTC.

This clone has a single count. This chain joins TRBV7-2 and TRBJ2-5, with TRBD1 as a possible D gene (6 bases). Trimming shortened V by 5 bases and J by 4 bases, and 8 bases separated the two germline ends. This CDR3 region has 12 residues. Germline loops: CDR1 SGHTA, CDR2 FQGNSA. The CDR3 coding sequence is TGTGCCAGCAGCGTAGGGGGAGAGACCCAGTACTTC. The encoded protein is CASSVGGETQYF.

V is TRBV7-9 and J is TRBJ2-1; TRBD2 matches at 11 bases. With V trimmed by 7 bases and J by 5 bases, 10 bases remained unmatched. This CDR3 comprises 16 residues. Germline CDR1 and CDR2: SEHNR and FQNEAQ (reference sequence). For the CDR3, the DNA is TGTGCCAGCAACTTGGGACTAGCGGCATTTAACAATGAGCAGTTCTTC. Residues: CASNLGLAAFNNEQFF. The variable domain in full, completed from reference TRBV7-9 and TRBJ2-1, reads DTGVSQNPRHKITKRGQNVTFRCDPISEHNRLYWYRQTLGQGPEFLTYFQNEAQLEKSRLLSDRFSAERPKGSFSTLEIQRTEQGDSAMYLCASNLGLAAFNNEQFFGPGTRLTVL.

The chain carries TRBV7-9 and TRBJ1-1, with no clear D. CDR3 length equals 13 residues. V was pared by 7 bases and J by 0 bases, with 9 bases between. From germline, CDR1 is SEHNR and CDR2 FQNEAQ (reference sequence). The CDR3 region is CASITLMNTEAFF. In DNA, the CDR3 is TGTGCCAGCATAACTCTGATGAACACTGAAGCTTTCTTT.

This clone was recorded once. This chain links TRBV6-5 with TRBJ1-4, with D perhaps matching TRBD1 (6 bases). The V gene's germline CDR1 is MNHEY and CDR2 SVGAGI. The V gene lost 0 bases and the J gene lost 8 bases, with 13 bases spanning the gap. The CDR3 length is 15 residues. The CDR3 DNA follows: TGTGCCAGCAGTTACTCTGGGCCAGGGGACGAAAAACTGTTTTTT. As protein: CASSYSGPGDEKLFF.

The rearrangement joins TRBV15 to TRBJ2-3, with TRBD2 as a possible D gene (6 bases). This CDR3 has 15 amino acids. Per the germline V gene, CDR1 is LNHNV and CDR2 is YYDKDF (reference sequence). Between the trimmed V and J ends, which lost 5 bases and 4 bases, there was a span of 16 bases. CDR3 loop: CATSGRAWGADTQYF. CDR3 DNA: TGTGCCACCAGCGGCAGAGCGTGGGGGGCAGATACGCAGTATTTT.

The chain links TRBV30 to TRBJ1-6; a weak D match, TRBD1 (5 bases). Germline V gives CDR1 GTSNPN, CDR2 SVGIG (reference sequence). Trimming stripped 4 bases from V and 8 bases from J, with 12 bases between. The CDR3 consists of 13 residues. CDR3 sequence: CAWKRGDDSPLHF. CDR3 in DNA: TGTGCCTGGAAGCGAGGGGATGATTCACCCCTCCACTTT. The variable domain in full, with the rest retrieved from reference TRBV30 and TRBJ1-6, is SQTIHQWPATLVQPVGSPLSLECTVEGTSNPNLYWYRQAAGRGLQLLFYSVGIGQISSEVPQNLSASRPQDRQFILSSKKLLLSDSGFYLCAWKRGDDSPLHFGNGTRLTVT.

This clone has a single count. The chain has TRBV30 and TRBJ2-5, with 7 nucleotides matching TRBD2. With V trimmed by 4 bases and J by 3 bases, 5 bases remained unmatched. The CDR3 extends over 13 amino acids. Germline CDR1 GTSNPN, CDR2 SVGIG (reference sequence). CDR3 residues: CAWTGLAEETQYF. In DNA, the CDR3 is TGTGCCTGGACGGGTCTAGCGGAAGAGACCCAGTACTTC.

This clone was detected only once. This chain joins TRBV7-9 and TRBJ2-3, with 11 bases matching TRBD2. Germline V gene data show CDR1 as SEHNR and CDR2 as FQNEAQ (reference sequence). CDR3 length: 18 amino acids. Trimming removed 5 bases from V and 5 bases from J; junction bases left unmatched: 15. The DNA of the CDR3 is TGTGCCAGCAGCCGGACACTAGCGGGAGAACGAGTTGGAGATACGCAGTATTTT. Encoded protein: CASSRTLAGERVGDTQYF. Complete variable domain (other parts from reference TRBV7-9 and TRBJ2-3): DTGVSQNPRHKITKRGQNVTFRCDPISEHNRLYWYRQTLGQGPEFLTYFQNEAQLEKSRLLSDRFSAERPKGSFSTLEIQRTEQGDSAMYLCASSRTLAGERVGDTQYFGPGTRLTVL.

The V gene is TRBV19, the J gene TRBJ1-5; no clear D gene. V gave up 6 bases and J gave up 0 bases, with 9 bases separating them. Germline CDR1 is LNHDA and CDR2 is SQIVND (reference sequence). The CDR3 consists of 14 residues. CDR3 sequence (DNA): TGTGCCAGTAGGACACCTTATAGCAATCAGCCCCAGCATTTT. Protein sequence: CASRTPYSNQPQHF.

The chain couples TRBV7-9 to TRBJ2-4, with TRBD1 matching 9 bases. V gave up 4 bases and J gave up 0 bases; unmatched junction bases: 10. The CDR3 length is 18 residues. The germline CDR1 and CDR2 sequences are SEHNR and FQNEAQ (reference sequence). The CDR3 region has the DNA TGTGCCAGCAGCTCAACAGGGGGCGCAAATGGAGCCAAAAACATTCAGTACTTC. It codes for CASSSTGGANGAKNIQYF. The variable domain in full, completed from reference TRBV7-9 and TRBJ2-4, reads DTGVSQNPRHKITKRGQNVTFRCDPISEHNRLYWYRQTLGQGPEFLTYFQNEAQLEKSRLLSDRFSAERPKGSFSTLEIQRTEQGDSAMYLCASSSTGGANGAKNIQYFGAGTRLSVL.

The chain carries TRBV5-1 and TRBJ2-5, with D perhaps TRBD1 or TRBD2 (5 bases each). In germline, CDR1 is SGHRS, CDR2 YFSETQ. The CDR3 consists of 15 residues. The V end lost 7 bases, the J end lost 4 bases, and 20 bases lay between the germline ends. In DNA, the CDR3 is TGCGCCAGCGTTCGGGACGTTAGAGGGTCAGAGACCCAGTACTTC. Protein: CASVRDVRGSETQYF. Full variable domain (remainder filled in from reference TRBV5-1 and TRBJ2-5): KAGVTQTPRYLIKTRGQQVTLSCSPISGHRSVSWYQQTPGQGLQFLFEYFSETQRNKGNFPGRFSGRQFSNSRSEMNVSTLELGDSALYLCASVRDVRGSETQYFGPGTRLLVL.

This clone was seen more than once but under ten times. This chain uses TRBV4-2 with TRBJ1-2; D perhaps matches TRBD1 (6 bases). Germline CDR1 reads LGHNA; CDR2 reads YNFKEQ. V shed 0 bases and J shed 1 base, with 12 bases lying between them. This CDR3 contains 16 residues. As DNA, the CDR3 is TGTGCCAGCAGCCAAGATAGGGCAGGGGATAACTATGGCTACACCTTC. Translating it yields CASSQDRAGDNYGYTF.

This chain uses TRBV5-1 with TRBJ1-1, with 7 bases lining up with TRBD1. CDR3 length: 15 amino acids. CDR1 SGHRS and CDR2 YFSETQ come from the germline V gene. J lost 1 base, V lost 4 bases, and 7 bases had no gene match. The CDR3 reads CASSQTGTANTEAFF. The CDR3 DNA is TGCGCCAGCAGCCAAACGGGGACAGCGAACACTGAAGCTTTCTTT.

The genes are TRBV27 and TRBJ2-1; 9 bases are a match to TRBD1. J gave up 12 bases and V 7 bases, and 13 bases lay outside the gene matches. There are 14 residues in the CDR3. Germline CDR1 is MNHEY and CDR2 is SMNVEV (reference sequence). The CDR3 spells CASTSTGGLSSQFF. The CDR3 nucleotides are TGTGCCAGCACATCGACAGGGGGATTATCATCGCAGTTCTTC.

The rearrangement joins TRBV5-1 to TRBJ1-1; tentative D call: TRBD1 (6 bases). The ends were cut back, 0 bases at V and 6 bases at J, with 9 bases in the middle. Germline V gives CDR1 SGHRS, CDR2 YFSETQ. The CDR3 sequence is 13 residues long. CDR3 in amino acids: CASSLVEGAEAFF. The CDR3 DNA reads as TGCGCCAGCAGCTTGGTAGAGGGGGCTGAAGCTTTCTTT. The complete variable domain, with remaining parts taken from reference TRBV5-1 and TRBJ1-1, reads KAGVTQTPRYLIKTRGQQVTLSCSPISGHRSVSWYQQTPGQGLQFLFEYFSETQRNKGNFPGRFSGRQFSNSRSEMNVSTLELGDSALYLCASSLVEGAEAFFGQGTRLTVV.